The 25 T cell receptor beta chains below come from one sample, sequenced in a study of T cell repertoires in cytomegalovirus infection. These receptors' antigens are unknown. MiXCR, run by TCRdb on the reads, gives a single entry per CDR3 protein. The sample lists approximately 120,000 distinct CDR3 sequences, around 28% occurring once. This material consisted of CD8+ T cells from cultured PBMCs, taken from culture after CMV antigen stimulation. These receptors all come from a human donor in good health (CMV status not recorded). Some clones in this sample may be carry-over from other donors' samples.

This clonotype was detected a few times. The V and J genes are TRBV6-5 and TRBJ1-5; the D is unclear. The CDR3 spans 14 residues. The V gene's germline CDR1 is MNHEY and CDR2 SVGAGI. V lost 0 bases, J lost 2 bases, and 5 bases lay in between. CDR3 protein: CASSYSGGNQPQHF. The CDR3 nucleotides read TGTGCCAGCAGTTACTCGGGCGGCAATCAGCCCCAGCATTTT.

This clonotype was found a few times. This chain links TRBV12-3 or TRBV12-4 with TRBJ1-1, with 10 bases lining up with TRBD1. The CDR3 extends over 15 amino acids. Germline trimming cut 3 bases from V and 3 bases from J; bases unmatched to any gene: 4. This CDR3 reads CASSFGQGDYTEAFF. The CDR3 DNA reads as TGTGCCAGCAGTTTTGGACAGGGGGATTACACTGAAGCTTTCTTT.

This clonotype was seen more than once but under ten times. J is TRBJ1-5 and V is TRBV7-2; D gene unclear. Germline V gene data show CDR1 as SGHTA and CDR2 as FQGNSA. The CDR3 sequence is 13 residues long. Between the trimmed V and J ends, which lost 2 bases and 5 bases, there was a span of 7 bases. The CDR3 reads CASSLIWYQPQHF. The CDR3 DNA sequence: TGTGCCAGCAGCTTAATCTGGTATCAGCCCCAGCATTTT.

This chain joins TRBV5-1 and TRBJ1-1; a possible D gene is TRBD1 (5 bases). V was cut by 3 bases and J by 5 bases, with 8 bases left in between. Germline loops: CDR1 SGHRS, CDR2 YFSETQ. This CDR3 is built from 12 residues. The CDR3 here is CASSWGTTEAFF. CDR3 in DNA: TGCGCCAGCAGCTGGGGGACGACTGAAGCTTTCTTT.

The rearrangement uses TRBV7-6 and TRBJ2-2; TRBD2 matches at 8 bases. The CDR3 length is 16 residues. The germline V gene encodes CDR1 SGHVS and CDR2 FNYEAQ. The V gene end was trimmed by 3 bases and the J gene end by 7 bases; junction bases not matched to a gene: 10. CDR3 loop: CASSFSGGAVGGELFF. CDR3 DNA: TGTGCCAGCAGCTTCTCCGGGGGGGCCGTTGGCGGGGAGCTGTTTTTT. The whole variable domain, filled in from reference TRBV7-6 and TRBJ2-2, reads GAGVSQSPRYKVTKRGQDVALRCDPISGHVSLYWYRQALGQGPEFLTYFNYEAQQDKSGLPNDRFSAERPEGSISTLTIQRTEQRDSAMYRCASSFSGGAVGGELFFGEGSRLTVL.

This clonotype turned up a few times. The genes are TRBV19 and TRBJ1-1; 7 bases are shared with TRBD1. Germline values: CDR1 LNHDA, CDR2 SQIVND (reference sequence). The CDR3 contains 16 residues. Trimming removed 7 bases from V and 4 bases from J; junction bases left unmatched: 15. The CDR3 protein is CASKLGRGGAGTEAFF. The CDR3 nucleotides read TGTGCCAGTAAGCTAGGCCGAGGGGGCGCGGGCACTGAAGCTTTCTTT.

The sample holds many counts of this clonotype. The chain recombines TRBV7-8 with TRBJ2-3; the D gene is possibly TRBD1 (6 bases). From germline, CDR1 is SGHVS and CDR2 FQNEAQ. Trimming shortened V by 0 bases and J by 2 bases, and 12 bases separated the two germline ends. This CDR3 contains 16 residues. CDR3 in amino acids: CASSLASTGNTDTQYF. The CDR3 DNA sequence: TGTGCCAGCAGCTTAGCGTCTACAGGGAACACAGATACGCAGTATTTT.

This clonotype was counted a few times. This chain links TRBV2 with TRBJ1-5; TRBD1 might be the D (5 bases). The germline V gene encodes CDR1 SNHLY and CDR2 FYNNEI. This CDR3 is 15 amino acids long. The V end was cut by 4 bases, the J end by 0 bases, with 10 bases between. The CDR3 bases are TGTGCCAGCAGTGTCTTAGACAGTAGCAATCAGCCCCAGCATTTT. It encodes CASSVLDSSNQPQHF.

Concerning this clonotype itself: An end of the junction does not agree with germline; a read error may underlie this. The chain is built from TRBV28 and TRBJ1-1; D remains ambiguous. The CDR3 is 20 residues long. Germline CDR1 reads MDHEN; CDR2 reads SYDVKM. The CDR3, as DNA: TGTGCCAGCAGTTTAGGGCAGAAGAACACTGAAGCTTTTTTCCTCAGTGTTGAACTTTTT. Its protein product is CASSLGQKNTEAFFLSVELF.

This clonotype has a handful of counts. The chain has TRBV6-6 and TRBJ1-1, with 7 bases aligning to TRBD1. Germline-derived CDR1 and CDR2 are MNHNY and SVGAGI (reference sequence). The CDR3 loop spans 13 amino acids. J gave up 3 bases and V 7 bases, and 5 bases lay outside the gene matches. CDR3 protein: CASKRGGYTEAFF. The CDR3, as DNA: TGTGCCAGCAAGCGAGGGGGCTACACTGAAGCTTTCTTT.

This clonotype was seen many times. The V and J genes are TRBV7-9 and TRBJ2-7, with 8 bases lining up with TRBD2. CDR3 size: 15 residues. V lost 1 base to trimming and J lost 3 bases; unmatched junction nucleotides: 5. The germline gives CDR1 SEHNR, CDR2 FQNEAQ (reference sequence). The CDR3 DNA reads TGTGCCAGCAGCTTAGACGGACTAGCTATCTACGAGCAGTACTTC. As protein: CASSLDGLAIYEQYF.

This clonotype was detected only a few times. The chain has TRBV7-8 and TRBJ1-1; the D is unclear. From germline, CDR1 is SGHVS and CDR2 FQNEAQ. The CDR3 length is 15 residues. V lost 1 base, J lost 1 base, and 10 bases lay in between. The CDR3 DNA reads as TGTGCCAGCAGCTTAGATTTTAGCGGGAACACTGAAGCTTTCTTT. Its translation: CASSLDFSGNTEAFF.

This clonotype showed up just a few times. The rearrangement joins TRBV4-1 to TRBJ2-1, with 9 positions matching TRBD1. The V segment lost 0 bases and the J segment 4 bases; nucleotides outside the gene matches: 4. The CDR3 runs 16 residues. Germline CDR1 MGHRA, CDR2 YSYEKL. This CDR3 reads CASSQEVGTGYNEQFF. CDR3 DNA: TGCGCCAGCAGCCAAGAGGTTGGGACAGGGTACAATGAGCAGTTCTTC.

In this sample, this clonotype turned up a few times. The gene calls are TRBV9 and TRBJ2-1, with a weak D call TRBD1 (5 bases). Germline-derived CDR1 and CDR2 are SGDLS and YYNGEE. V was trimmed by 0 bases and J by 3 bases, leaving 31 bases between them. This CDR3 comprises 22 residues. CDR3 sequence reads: CASSVVGQGGPMDQPCYNEQFF. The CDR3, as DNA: TGTGCCAGCAGCGTAGTCGGGCAGGGTGGCCCGATGGACCAACCCTGCTACAATGAGCAGTTCTTC.

The CDR3 sequence is CASNPGAMDNSPLHF. The CDR3 nucleotides are TGTGCCAGCAACCCAGGGGCTATGGATAATTCACCCCTCCACTTT. The gene calls are TRBV6-8 and TRBJ1-6, with a weak D call TRBD1 (6 bases). This CDR3 has 15 residues. The germline CDR1 and CDR2 sequences are MNHGY and SAAAGT. V lost 7 bases to trimming and J lost 5 bases, with 15 bases between them.

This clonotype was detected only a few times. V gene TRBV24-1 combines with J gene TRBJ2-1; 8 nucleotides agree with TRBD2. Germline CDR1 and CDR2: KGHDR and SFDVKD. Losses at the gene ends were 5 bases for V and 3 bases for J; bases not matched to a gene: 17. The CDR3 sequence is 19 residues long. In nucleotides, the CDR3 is TGTGCCACCAGTGCCCTCGTCCCGCGCGGGCGGGGGGACTACAATGAGCAGTTCTTC. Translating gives CATSALVPRGRGDYNEQFF.

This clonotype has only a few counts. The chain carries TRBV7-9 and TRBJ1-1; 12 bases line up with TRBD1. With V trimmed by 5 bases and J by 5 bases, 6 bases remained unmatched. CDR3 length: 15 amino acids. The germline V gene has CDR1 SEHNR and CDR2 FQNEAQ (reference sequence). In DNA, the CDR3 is TGTGCCAGCAGCGACGGGACAGGGGGCTTAACTGAAGCTTTCTTT. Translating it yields CASSDGTGGLTEAFF.

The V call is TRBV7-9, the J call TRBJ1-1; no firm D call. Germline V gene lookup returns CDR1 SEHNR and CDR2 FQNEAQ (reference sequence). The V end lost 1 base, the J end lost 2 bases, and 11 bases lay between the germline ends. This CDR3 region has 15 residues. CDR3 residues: CASSLVLRGNTEAFF. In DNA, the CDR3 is TGTGCCAGCAGCTTAGTACTACGGGGTAACACTGAAGCTTTCTTT.

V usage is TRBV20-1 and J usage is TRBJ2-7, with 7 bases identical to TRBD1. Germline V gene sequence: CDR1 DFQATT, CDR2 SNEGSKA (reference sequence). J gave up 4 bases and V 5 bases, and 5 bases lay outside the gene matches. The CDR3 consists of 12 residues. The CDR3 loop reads CSAPRTGYEQYF. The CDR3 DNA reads TGCAGTGCTCCGCGGACAGGATACGAGCAGTACTTC.

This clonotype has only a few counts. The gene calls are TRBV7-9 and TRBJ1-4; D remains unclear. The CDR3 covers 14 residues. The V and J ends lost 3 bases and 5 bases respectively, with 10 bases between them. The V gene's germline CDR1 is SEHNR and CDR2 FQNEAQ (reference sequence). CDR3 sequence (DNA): TGTGCCAGCAGCTTCCCGGGAGCGAATGAAAAACTGTTTTTT. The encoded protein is CASSFPGANEKLFF.

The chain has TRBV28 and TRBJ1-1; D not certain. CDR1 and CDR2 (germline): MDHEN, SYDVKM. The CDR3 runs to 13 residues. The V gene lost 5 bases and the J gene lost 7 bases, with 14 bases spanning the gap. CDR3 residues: CASSPAPGNEAFF. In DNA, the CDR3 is TGTGCCAGCAGTCCAGCGCCCGGAAATGAAGCTTTCTTT.

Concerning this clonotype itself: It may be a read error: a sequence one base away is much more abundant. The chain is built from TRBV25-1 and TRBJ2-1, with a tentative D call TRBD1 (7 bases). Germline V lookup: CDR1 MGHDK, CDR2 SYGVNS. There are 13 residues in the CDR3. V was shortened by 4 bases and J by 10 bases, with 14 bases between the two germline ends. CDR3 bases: TGTGCCAGCAGTGTCAGGGGGGTGGGGGAGCAGTTCTTC. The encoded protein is CASSVRGVGEQFF. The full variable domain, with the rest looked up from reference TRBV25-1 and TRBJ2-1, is EADIYQTPRYLVIGTGKKITLECSQTMGHDKMYWYQQDPGMELHLIHYSYGVNSTEKGDLSSESTVSRIRTEHFPLTLESARPSHTSQYLCASSVRGVGEQFFGPGTRLTVL.

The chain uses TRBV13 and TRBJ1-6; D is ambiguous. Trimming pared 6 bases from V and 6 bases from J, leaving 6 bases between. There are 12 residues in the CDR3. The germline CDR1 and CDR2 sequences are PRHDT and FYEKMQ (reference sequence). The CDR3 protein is CASSSFNSPLHF. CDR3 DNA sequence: TGTGCCAGCAGTAGTTTTAATTCACCCCTCCACTTT.

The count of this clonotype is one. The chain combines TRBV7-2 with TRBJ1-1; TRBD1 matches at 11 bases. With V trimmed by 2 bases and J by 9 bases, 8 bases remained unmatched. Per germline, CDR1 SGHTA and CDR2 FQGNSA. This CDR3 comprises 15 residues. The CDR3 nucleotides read TGTGCCAGCAGCTTATCGGGACAGGGGGGTGGTAAAGCTTTCTTT. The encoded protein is CASSLSGQGGGKAFF.

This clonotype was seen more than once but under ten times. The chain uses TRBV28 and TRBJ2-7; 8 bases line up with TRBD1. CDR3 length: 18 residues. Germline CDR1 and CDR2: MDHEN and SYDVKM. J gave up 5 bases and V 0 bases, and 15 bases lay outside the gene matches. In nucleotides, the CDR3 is TGTGCCAGCAGTTTATGGTTTATAAACCAGGGGGCGGAGGACGAGCAGTACTTC. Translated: CASSLWFINQGAEDEQYF.